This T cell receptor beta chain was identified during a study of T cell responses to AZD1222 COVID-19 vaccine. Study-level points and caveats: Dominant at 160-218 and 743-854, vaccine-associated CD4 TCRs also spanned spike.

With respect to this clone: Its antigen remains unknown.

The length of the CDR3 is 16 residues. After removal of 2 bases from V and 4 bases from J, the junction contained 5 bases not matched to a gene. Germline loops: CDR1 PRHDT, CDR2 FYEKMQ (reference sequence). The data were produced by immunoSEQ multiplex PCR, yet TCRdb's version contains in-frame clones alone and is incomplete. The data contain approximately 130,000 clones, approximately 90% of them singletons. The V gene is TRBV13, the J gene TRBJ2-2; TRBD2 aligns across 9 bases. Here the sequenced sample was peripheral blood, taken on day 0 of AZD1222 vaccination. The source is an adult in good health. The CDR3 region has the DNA TGTGCCAGCAGCTTAAGTCTAGCGGGATTCACCGGGGAGCTGTTTTTT. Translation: CASSLSLAGFTGELFF.